The 27 T cell receptor beta chains presented below share a single source sample, sequenced in a study of cytomegalovirus exposure and HLA in healthy donors (dated by TCRdb to 2016 to 2017). Library method: the immunoSEQ multiplex PCR assay. For the multiplex PCR, a mixture combining 60 forward primers for TCR Vbeta segments and 13 reverse primers for TCR Jbeta segments was used. Entries here come from immuneACCESS through TCRdb and include only in-frame sequences with V and J called. Some clones fail to appear in such tables; in the studies checked, an unresolved V gene covers under half of the shortfall, and the cause of the remainder is unknown. The table for this sample shows 100,000 to 150,000 clones. Of the sample, about 2.2% falls within the top ten clones. The source material was PBMCs. The source is a man between 40 and 49 years old in good health and CMV-seronegative.

The chain couples TRBV19 to TRBJ2-3; D ambiguous. Germline V lookup: CDR1 LNHDA, CDR2 SQIVND (reference sequence). The V end was cut by 5 bases, the J end by 5 bases, with 11 bases between. The CDR3 has 13 residues. The CDR3 DNA reads as TGTGCCAGTAGTCACCACTTGGTAGATACGCAGTATTTT. It translates to CASSHHLVDTQYF. The full variable domain, with the rest looked up from reference TRBV19 and TRBJ2-3, is DGGITQSPKYLFRKEGQNVTLSCEQNLNHDAMYWYRQDPGQGLRLIYYSQIVNDFQKGDIAEGYSVSREKKESFPLTVTSAQKNPTAFYLCASSHHLVDTQYFGPGTRLTVL.

About this clone itself: The junction departs from germline at one end; a sequencing error may be responsible. The V and J genes are TRBV7-7 and TRBJ2-2; tentative D call: TRBD1 (5 bases). CDR1 SSHAT and CDR2 FNYEAQ come from the germline V gene (reference sequence). This CDR3 comprises 13 residues. In DNA, the CDR3 is TGTGCTAGCAGCTTAGACAGCCCCGGGGAGCTGTTTTTT. Protein sequence: CASSLDSPGELFF.

The J gene is TRBJ2-7, the V gene TRBV28, with no clear D. V was clipped by 3 bases and J by 2 bases, with 8 bases between them. Looked up from germline, CDR1 is MDHEN and CDR2 is SYDVKM. The CDR3 covers 13 residues. In nucleotides, the CDR3 is TGTGCCAGCAGTTTTGCGGCCCCCTACGAGCAGTACTTC. This sequence encodes CASSFAAPYEQYF.

The chain couples TRBV7-3 to TRBJ1-1; D gene ambiguous. The CDR3 length is 13 residues. The germline V and J ends were trimmed by 3 bases and 1 base, with 6 bases remaining between them. The V gene's germline CDR1 is SGHTA and CDR2 FQGTGA. DNA for the CDR3: TGTGCCAGCAGCTTGGAGGGGAACACTGAAGCTTTCTTT. It encodes CASSLEGNTEAFF.

V and J are TRBV7-2 and TRBJ2-3; possibly TRBD2 for D (5 bases). This CDR3 contains 15 residues. V was clipped by 2 bases and J by 1 base, with 10 bases between them. The germline V gene has CDR1 SGHTA and CDR2 FQGNSA. The chain's CDR3 is CASSLSSGGTDTQYF. CDR3 nucleotide sequence: TGTGCCAGCAGCTTATCGAGCGGCGGCACAGATACGCAGTATTTT.

On this clone itself: The same CDR3 is also encoded by other DNA sequences in this sample. The chain joins TRBV7-9 to TRBJ1-1; D possibly corresponds to TRBD1 (5 bases). The CDR3 consists of 14 residues. Germline CDR1 reads SEHNR; CDR2 reads FQNEAQ (reference sequence). Trimming left V 2 bases short and J 1 base short, with 8 bases between. The CDR3 loop is CASSLSQGNTEAFF. Here the CDR3 DNA reads TGTGCCAGCAGCTTAAGCCAGGGGAACACTGAAGCTTTCTTT.

The chain combines TRBV7-3 with TRBJ1-3; the D gene is possibly TRBD1 (6 bases). This CDR3 comprises 15 residues. CDR1 is SGHTA, CDR2 FQGTGA, per germline. Trimming stripped 5 bases from V and 2 bases from J, with 13 bases between. The CDR3 bases are TGTGCCAGCAGCCCGGGGGGGGCGCCTGGAAACACCATATATTTT. Translated, it gives CASSPGGAPGNTIYF.

The V and J genes are TRBV28 and TRBJ2-3; 12 nucleotides line up with TRBD2. With V trimmed by 7 bases and J by 4 bases, 6 bases remained unmatched. Per germline, CDR1 MDHEN and CDR2 SYDVKM. The CDR3 is 15 residues long. The CDR3 loop is CASNVLAGGADTQYF. The CDR3 bases are TGTGCCAGCAACGTACTAGCGGGAGGTGCAGATACGCAGTATTTT.

The CDR3 DNA is TGTGCCATCAGTGAGACAGAAACGTCCTCTGAAGCTTTCTTT. This gives the protein CAISETETSSEAFF. This chain uses TRBV10-3 with TRBJ1-1, with D hard to call. The length of the CDR3 is 14 residues. Trimming left V 2 bases short and J 6 bases short, with 13 bases between. Germline values: CDR1 ENHRY, CDR2 SYGVKD.

V usage is TRBV19 and J usage is TRBJ1-5, with TRBD1 identical over 9 bases. V dropped 7 bases and J dropped 7; count of bases not matched to a gene: 8. Looked up from germline, CDR1 is LNHDA and CDR2 is SQIVND (reference sequence). There are 14 residues in the CDR3. CDR3 nucleotides: TGTGCCAGTAATCCACAGGGGGCACGGCAGCCCCAGCATTTT. It translates to CASNPQGARQPQHF.

CDR3 protein: CASSLNRQAVISNQPQHF. The CDR3 DNA follows: TGTGCCAGCAGTTTAAATAGGCAGGCAGTCATTAGCAATCAGCCCCAGCATTTT. The chain has TRBV28 and TRBJ1-5; D is ambiguous. Germline lookup yields CDR1 MDHEN and CDR2 SYDVKM. This CDR3 is 18 amino acids long. V lost 2 bases to trimming and J lost 0 bases, with 17 bases between them. Variable domain in full (rest from reference TRBV28 and TRBJ1-5): DVKVTQSSRYLVKRTGEKVFLECVQDMDHENMFWYRQDPGLGLRLIYFSYDVKMKEKGDIPEGYSVSREKKERFSLILESASTNQTSMYLCASSLNRQAVISNQPQHFGDGTRLSIL.

The gene calls are TRBV6-6 and TRBJ2-7; TRBD1 aligns across 9 bases. The J segment lost 7 bases and the V segment lost 5 bases, leaving 9 bases of the junction unmatched. The CDR3 spans 14 residues. Germline loops: CDR1 MNHNY, CDR2 SVGAGI (reference sequence). Here the CDR3 reads CASSGRDRDHEQYF. In DNA form, the CDR3 reads TGTGCCAGCAGTGGCCGGGACAGGGATCATGAGCAGTACTTC.

The rearrangement links TRBV11-1 to TRBJ1-1; D is unresolved. Per the germline V gene, CDR1 is SGHAT and CDR2 is FQDESV (reference sequence). This CDR3 region has 14 residues. V lost 5 bases and J 4 bases, leaving 14 bases between the germline ends. CDR3 sequence: CASSSLFGSTEAFF. The CDR3 region has the DNA TGTGCCAGCAGCAGTCTTTTCGGTAGCACTGAAGCTTTCTTT.

The chain links TRBV6-1 to TRBJ1-4, with a weak D call TRBD1 (5 bases). Germline lookup yields CDR1 MNHNS and CDR2 SASEGT. The CDR3 loop spans 12 amino acids. The V gene lost 8 bases and the J gene lost 6 bases, with 10 bases spanning the gap. DNA of the CDR3: TGTGCCAGCGGGGGGTTCGATGAAAAACTGTTTTTT. It translates to CASGGFDEKLFF.

This rearrangement joins TRBV5-4 to TRBJ1-3; D gene uncertain. V lost 4 bases, J lost 2 bases, and 10 bases lay in between. CDR1 is SGHNT, CDR2 YYREEE, per germline (reference sequence). This CDR3 spans 14 amino acids. CDR3 coding DNA: TGTGCCAGCAGCCAGCAGGAGGCTGGAAACACCATATATTTT. Translating gives CASSQQEAGNTIYF.

This rearrangement joins TRBV27 to TRBJ2-5; D remains ambiguous. The V end lost 3 bases, the J end lost 5 bases, and 13 bases lay between the germline ends. CDR1 is MNHEY, CDR2 SMNVEV, per germline (reference sequence). This CDR3 has 14 amino acids. The CDR3 is CASSFHPSRETQYF. The CDR3 DNA follows: TGTGCCAGCAGTTTCCACCCCTCGCGGGAGACCCAGTACTTC.

The chain joins TRBV27 to TRBJ2-5, with D possibly TRBD1 on 5 matching bases. This CDR3 is built from 15 residues. CDR1 is MNHEY, CDR2 SMNVEV, per germline (reference sequence). Trimming took off 1 base at V and 3 bases at J, with 12 bases between the two ends. The CDR3 nucleotides read TGTGCCAGCAGTTTATATGACAGCTATGAAGAGACCCAGTACTTC. Its translation is CASSLYDSYEETQYF.

Remarks on this clone: Other DNA sequences in this specimen translate into the identical CDR3. The CDR3 here is CASSLVGGETQYF. The CDR3 region has the DNA TGTGCCAGCAGCTTAGTCGGGGGAGAGACCCAGTACTTC. The V call is TRBV11-2, the J call TRBJ2-5; D may be TRBD2 (6 bases). CDR3 length: 13 amino acids. Per the germline V gene, CDR1 is SGHAT and CDR2 is FQNNGV. Trimming stripped 1 base from V and 4 bases from J, with 7 bases between.

The V gene is TRBV29-1, the J gene TRBJ1-2; 9 nucleotides agree with TRBD1. Germline V gene data show CDR1 as SQVTM and CDR2 as ANQGSEA. The CDR3 is 13 residues long. Germline trimming cut 6 bases from V and 4 bases from J; bases unmatched to any gene: 6. The CDR3 loop is CSVAGQGPYGYTF. DNA for the CDR3: TGCAGCGTCGCTGGACAGGGGCCCTATGGCTACACCTTC. Full variable domain (remainder filled in from reference TRBV29-1 and TRBJ1-2): SAVISQKPSRDICQRGTSLTIQCQVDSQVTMMFWYRQQPGQSLTLIATANQGSEATYESGFVIDKFPISRPNLTFSTLTVSNMSPEDSSIYLCSVAGQGPYGYTFGSGTRLTVV.

The chain uses TRBV11-2 and TRBJ2-4; 7 nucleotides agree with TRBD1. Trimming at V came to 3 bases and at J to 1 base, leaving 3 bases not matched to a gene. CDR3 length equals 15 residues. Germline values: CDR1 SGHAT, CDR2 FQNNGV. The CDR3 DNA reads TGTGCCAGCAGCTTTACAGGGGCGGCCAAAAACATTCAGTACTTC. Its translation: CASSFTGAAKNIQYF.

The chain has TRBV11-3 and TRBJ2-7, with a possible D match to TRBD2 (5 bases). V gave up 2 bases and J gave up 1 base, with 6 bases separating them. CDR1 is SGHNT and CDR2 is YENEEA in the germline V gene. CDR3 size: 13 residues. The CDR3 coding sequence is TGTGCCAGCAGCTTACCGGGATCCTACGAGCAGTACTTC. Protein product: CASSLPGSYEQYF.

The chain combines TRBV6-6 with TRBJ2-7, with 9 bases matching TRBD2. CDR1 is MNHNY, CDR2 SVGAGI, per germline (reference sequence). This CDR3 has 13 amino acids. Losses at the gene ends were 4 bases for V and 4 bases for J; bases not matched to a gene: 2. The CDR3 DNA is TGTGCCAGCAGTTCTAGCGGGGAATACGAGCAGTACTTC. Translating it yields CASSSSGEYEQYF.

The V gene is TRBV7-6, the J gene TRBJ2-1; tentative D call: TRBD1 (7 bases). V was cut by 1 base and J by 4 bases, with 11 bases left in between. Germline assignment: CDR1 SGHVS and CDR2 FNYEAQ. The CDR3 covers 15 residues. This chain's CDR3 is CASSLGAGGYNEQFF. CDR3 DNA sequence: TGTGCCAGCAGCTTAGGGGCAGGGGGGTACAATGAGCAGTTCTTC.

The chain carries TRBV28 and TRBJ1-5; 10 nucleotides agree with TRBD1. The CDR3 has 15 residues. The ends lost 7 bases at V and 9 bases at J; junction bases unmatched: 12. The germline V gene encodes CDR1 MDHEN and CDR2 SYDVKM. The CDR3 loop reads CASTPPGQGNWPQHF. CDR3 in DNA: TGTGCCAGCACTCCGCCGGGACAGGGGAATTGGCCCCAGCATTTT.

The rearrangement links TRBV4-1 to TRBJ2-3; TRBD1 matches at 10 bases. V shed 0 bases, J shed 2 bases, and the junction held 8 bases outside the gene matches. Germline-derived CDR1 and CDR2 are MGHRA and YSYEKL. The CDR3 has 18 residues. The CDR3 nucleotides read TGCGCCAGCAGCCAAGATCATCGACAGGGGGCCCTCACAGATACGCAGTATTTT. It translates to CASSQDHRQGALTDTQYF.

V usage is TRBV28 and J usage is TRBJ2-2, with D maybe TRBD2 (6 bases). The ends were cut back, 3 bases at V and 3 bases at J, with 14 bases in the middle. Germline values: CDR1 MDHEN, CDR2 SYDVKM. The CDR3 length is 16 residues. In nucleotides, the CDR3 is TGTGCCAGCAGTTTCCCTCGGGGGACTTACACCGGGGAGCTGTTTTTT. It codes for CASSFPRGTYTGELFF. Full variable domain (remainder filled in from reference TRBV28 and TRBJ2-2): DVKVTQSSRYLVKRTGEKVFLECVQDMDHENMFWYRQDPGLGLRLIYFSYDVKMKEKGDIPEGYSVSREKKERFSLILESASTNQTSMYLCASSFPRGTYTGELFFGEGSRLTVL.

This rearrangement joins TRBV28 to TRBJ1-1; a weak D match, TRBD1 (6 bases). The CDR3 loop spans 15 amino acids. Trimming removed 2 bases from V and 1 base from J, with 11 bases in between. The germline V gene has CDR1 MDHEN and CDR2 SYDVKM. CDR3 loop: CASSLPTQGNTEAFF. CDR3 DNA sequence: TGTGCCAGCAGTTTACCAACACAGGGGAACACTGAAGCTTTCTTT.